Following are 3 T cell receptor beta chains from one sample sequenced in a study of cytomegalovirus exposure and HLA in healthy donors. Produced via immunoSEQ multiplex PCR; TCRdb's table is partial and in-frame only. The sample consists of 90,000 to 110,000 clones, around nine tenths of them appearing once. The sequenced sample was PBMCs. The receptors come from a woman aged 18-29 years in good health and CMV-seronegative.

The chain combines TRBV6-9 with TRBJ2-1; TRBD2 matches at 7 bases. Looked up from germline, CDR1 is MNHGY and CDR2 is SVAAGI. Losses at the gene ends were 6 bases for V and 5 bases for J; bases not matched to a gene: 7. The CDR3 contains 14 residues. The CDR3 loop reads CASRLAGVHNEQFF. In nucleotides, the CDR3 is TGTGCCAGCAGATTAGCGGGCGTGCACAATGAGCAGTTCTTC.

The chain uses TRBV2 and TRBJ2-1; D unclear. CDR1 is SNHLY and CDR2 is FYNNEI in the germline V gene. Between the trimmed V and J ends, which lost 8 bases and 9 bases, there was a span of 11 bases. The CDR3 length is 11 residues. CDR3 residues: CASAIEVEQFF. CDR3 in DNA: TGTGCCAGCGCGATTGAGGTTGAGCAGTTCTTC. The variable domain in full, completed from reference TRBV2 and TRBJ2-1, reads EPEVTQTPSHQVTQMGQEVILRCVPISNHLYFYWYRQILGQKVEFLVSFYNNEISEKSEIFDDQFSVERPDGSNFTLKIRSTKLEDSAMYFCASAIEVEQFFGPGTRLTVL.

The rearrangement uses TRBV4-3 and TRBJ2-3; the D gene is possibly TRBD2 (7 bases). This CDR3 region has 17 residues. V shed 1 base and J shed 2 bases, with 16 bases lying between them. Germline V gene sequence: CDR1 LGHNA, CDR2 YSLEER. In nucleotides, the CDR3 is TGCGCCAGCAGCCAAGTCCTCGCGGGGGCCCTCACAGATACGCAGTATTTT. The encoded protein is CASSQVLAGALTDTQYF.